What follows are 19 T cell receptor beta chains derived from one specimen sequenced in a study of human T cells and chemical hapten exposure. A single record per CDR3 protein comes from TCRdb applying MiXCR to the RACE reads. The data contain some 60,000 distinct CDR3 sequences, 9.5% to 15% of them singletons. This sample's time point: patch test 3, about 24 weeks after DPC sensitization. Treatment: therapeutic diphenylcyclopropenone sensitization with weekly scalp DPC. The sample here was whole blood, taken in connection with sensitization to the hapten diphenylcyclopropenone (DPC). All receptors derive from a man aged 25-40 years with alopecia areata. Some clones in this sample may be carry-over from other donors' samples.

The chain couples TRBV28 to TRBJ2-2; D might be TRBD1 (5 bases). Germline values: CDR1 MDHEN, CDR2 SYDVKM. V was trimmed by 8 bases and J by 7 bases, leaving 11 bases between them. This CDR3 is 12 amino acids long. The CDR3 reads CASQQVRGELFF. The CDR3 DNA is TGTGCCAGCCAACAGGTCCGCGGGGAGCTGTTTTTT.

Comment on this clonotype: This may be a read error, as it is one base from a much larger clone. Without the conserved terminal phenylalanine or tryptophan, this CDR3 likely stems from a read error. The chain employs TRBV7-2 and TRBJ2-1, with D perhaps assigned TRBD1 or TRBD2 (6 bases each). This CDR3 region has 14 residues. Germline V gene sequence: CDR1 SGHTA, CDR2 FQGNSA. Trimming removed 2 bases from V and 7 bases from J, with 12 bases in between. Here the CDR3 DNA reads TGTGCCAGCAGCTTATCATTAGGGGGGAATGAGCAGTTCCTC. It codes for CASSLSLGGNEQFL.

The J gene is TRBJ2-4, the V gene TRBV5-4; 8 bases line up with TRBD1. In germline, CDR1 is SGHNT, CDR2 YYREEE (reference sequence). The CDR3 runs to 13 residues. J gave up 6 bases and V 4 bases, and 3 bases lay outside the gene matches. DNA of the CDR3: TGTGCCAGCAGCACCGGACAGGGAAACATTCAGTACTTC. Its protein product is CASSTGQGNIQYF. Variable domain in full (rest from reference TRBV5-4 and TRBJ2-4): ETGVTQSPTHLIKTRGQQVTLRCSSQSGHNTVSWYQQALGQGPQFIFQYYREEENGRGNFPPRFSGLQFPNYSSELNVNALELDDSALYLCASSTGQGNIQYFGAGTRLSVL.

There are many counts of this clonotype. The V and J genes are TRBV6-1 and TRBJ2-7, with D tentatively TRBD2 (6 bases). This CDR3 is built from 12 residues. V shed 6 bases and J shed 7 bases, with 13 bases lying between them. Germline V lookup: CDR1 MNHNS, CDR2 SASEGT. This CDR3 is CASRLPAGEQYF. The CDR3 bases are TGTGCCAGCAGGTTACCTGCGGGAGAGCAGTACTTC.

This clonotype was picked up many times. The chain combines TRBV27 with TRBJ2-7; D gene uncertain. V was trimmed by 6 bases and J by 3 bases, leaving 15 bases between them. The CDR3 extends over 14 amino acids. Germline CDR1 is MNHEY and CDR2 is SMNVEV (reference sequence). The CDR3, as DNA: TGTGCCAGCAGACCGAGGTTGACCTTCTACGAGCAGTACTTC. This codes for CASRPRLTFYEQYF.

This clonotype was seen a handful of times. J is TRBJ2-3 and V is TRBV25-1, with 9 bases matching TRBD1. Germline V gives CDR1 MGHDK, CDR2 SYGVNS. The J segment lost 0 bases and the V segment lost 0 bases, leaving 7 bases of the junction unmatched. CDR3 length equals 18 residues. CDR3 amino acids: CASSEYTPGTGSTDTQYF. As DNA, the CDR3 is TGTGCCAGCAGTGAATATACCCCCGGGACAGGGAGCACAGATACGCAGTATTTT.

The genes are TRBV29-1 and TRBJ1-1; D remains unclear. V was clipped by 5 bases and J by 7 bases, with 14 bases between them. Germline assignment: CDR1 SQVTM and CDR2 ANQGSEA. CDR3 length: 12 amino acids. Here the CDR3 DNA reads TGCAGCGTTATAGTAGTGGACGTTGAAGCTTTCTTT. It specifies CSVIVVDVEAFF.

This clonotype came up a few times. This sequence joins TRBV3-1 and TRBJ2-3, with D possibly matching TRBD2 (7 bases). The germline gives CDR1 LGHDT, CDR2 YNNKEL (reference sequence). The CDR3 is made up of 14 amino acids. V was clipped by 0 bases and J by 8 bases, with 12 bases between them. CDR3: CASSQDLRGGTQYF. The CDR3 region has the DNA TGTGCCAGCAGCCAAGATCTGAGGGGGGGTACGCAGTATTTT.

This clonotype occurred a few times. CDR3 loop: CATTLAGGRTDTQYF. In DNA form, the CDR3 reads TGTGCCACAACCCTGGCGGGGGGCAGGACAGATACGCAGTATTTT. This sequence joins TRBV12-3 or TRBV12-4 and TRBJ2-3, with 8 bases aligning to TRBD2. The trim removed 10 bases at V and 3 bases at J, leaving 12 bases unmatched. CDR3 length: 15 amino acids.

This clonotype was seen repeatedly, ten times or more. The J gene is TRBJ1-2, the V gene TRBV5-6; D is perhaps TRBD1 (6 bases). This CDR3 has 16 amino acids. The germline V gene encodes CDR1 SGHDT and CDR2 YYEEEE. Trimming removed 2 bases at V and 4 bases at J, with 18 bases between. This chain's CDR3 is CASSFGRGQGIYGYTF. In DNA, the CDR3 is TGTGCCAGCAGCTTCGGGCGAGGGCAGGGGATCTATGGCTACACCTTC.

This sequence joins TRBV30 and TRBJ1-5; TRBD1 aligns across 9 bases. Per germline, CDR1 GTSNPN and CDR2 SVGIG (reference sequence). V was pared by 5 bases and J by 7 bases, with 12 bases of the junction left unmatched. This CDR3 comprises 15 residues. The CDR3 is CAWDERGQGHQPQHF. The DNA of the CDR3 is TGTGCCTGGGACGAGAGGGGACAGGGACACCAGCCCCAGCATTTT.

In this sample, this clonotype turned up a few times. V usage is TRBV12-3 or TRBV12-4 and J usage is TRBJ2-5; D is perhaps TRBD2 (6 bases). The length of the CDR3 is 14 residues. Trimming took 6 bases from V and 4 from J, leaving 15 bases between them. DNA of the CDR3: TGTGCCAGCAGCACCGGTCGGCGGGGAGAGACCCAGTACTTC. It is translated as CASSTGRRGETQYF.

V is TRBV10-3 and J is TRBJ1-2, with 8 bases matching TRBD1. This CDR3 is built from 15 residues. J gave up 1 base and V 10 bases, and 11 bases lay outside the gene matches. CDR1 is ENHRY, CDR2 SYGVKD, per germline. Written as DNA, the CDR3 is TGTGCCAACCCGGGCGGGGACAGGTTTAACTATGGCTACACCTTC. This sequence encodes CANPGGDRFNYGYTF.

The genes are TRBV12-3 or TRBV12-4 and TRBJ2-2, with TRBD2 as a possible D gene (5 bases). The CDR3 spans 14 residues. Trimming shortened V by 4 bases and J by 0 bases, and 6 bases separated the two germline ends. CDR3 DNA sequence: TGTGCCAGCAGTTACGGGGCGAACACCGGGGAGCTGTTTTTT. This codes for CASSYGANTGELFF.

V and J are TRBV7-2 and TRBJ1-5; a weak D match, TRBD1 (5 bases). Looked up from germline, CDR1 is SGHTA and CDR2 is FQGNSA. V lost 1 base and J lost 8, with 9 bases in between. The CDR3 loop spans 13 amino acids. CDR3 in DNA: TGTGCCAGCAGCTTAGGACAGCTGGAGCCCCAGCATTTT. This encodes CASSLGQLEPQHF.

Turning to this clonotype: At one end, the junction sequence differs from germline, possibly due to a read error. CDR3 sequence: CASSLAVYTGELFF. The CDR3 DNA reads as TGTGCTAGCAGCTTAGCAGTCTACACCGGGGAGCTGTTTTTT. The chain recombines TRBV7-7 with TRBJ2-2; no firm D call. CDR1 is SSHAT, CDR2 FNYEAQ, per germline (reference sequence). This CDR3 contains 14 residues.

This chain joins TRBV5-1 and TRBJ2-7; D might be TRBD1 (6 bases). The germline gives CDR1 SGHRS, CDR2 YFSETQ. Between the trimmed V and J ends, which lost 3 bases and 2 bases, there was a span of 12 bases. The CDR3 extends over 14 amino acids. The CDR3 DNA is TGCGCCAGCAGCTCCCGGACAGCCACCTACGAGCAGTACTTC. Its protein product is CASSSRTATYEQYF. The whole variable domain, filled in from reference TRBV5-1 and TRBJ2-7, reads KAGVTQTPRYLIKTRGQQVTLSCSPISGHRSVSWYQQTPGQGLQFLFEYFSETQRNKGNFPGRFSGRQFSNSRSEMNVSTLELGDSALYLCASSSRTATYEQYFGPGTRLTVT.

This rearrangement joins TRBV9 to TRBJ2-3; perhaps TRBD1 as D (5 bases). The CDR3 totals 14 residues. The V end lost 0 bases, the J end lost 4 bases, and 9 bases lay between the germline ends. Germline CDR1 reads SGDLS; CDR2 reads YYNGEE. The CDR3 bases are TGTGCCAGCAGCGTAGAGGGGCTTGCAGATACGCAGTATTTT. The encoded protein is CASSVEGLADTQYF. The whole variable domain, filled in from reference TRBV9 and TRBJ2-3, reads DSGVTQTPKHLITATGQRVTLRCSPRSGDLSVYWYQQSLDQGLQFLIQYYNGEERAKGNILERFSAQQFPDLHSELNLSSLELGDSALYFCASSVEGLADTQYFGPGTRLTVL.

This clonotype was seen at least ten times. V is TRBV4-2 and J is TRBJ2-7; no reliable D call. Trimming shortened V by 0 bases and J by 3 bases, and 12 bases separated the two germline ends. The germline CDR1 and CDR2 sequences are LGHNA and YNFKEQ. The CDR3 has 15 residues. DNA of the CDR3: TGTGCCAGCAGCCAAGATACGAGCTCCAGCTACGAGCAGTACTTC. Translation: CASSQDTSSSYEQYF.